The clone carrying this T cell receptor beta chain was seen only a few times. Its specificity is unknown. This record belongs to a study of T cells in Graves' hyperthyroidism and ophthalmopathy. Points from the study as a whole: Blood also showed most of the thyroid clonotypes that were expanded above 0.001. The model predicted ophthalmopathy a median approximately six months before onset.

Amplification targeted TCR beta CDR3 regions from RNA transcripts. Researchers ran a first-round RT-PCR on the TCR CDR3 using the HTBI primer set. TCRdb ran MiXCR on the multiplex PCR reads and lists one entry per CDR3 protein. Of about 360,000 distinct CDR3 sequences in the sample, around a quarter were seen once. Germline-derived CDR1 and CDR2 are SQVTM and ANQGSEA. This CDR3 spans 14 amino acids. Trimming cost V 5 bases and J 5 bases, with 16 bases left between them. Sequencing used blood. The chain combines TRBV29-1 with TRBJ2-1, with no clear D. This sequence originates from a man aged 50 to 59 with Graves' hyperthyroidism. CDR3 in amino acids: CSVHLDLLNNEQFF. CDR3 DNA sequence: TGCAGCGTTCACCTTGACCTCTTGAACAATGAGCAGTTCTTC.